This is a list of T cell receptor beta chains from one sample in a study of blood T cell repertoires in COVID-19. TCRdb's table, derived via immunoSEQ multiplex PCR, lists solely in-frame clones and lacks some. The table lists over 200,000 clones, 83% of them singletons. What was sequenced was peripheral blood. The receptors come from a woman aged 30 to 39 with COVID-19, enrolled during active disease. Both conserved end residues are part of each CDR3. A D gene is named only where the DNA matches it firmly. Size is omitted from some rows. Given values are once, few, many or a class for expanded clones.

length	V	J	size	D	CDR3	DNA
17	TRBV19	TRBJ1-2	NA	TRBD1	CASSFSRDRGWYNGYTF	TGTGCCAGTAGTTTCTCCCGGGACAGGGGTTGGTATAATGGCTACACCTTC
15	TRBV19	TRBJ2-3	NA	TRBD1	CASSMRAGGSDTQYF	TGTGCCAGTAGTATGCGTGCAGGGGGCTCTGATACGCAGTATTTT
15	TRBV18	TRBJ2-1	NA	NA	CASSIGGQTYNEQFF	TGTGCCAGCTCCATCGGGGGACAGACATACAATGAGCAGTTCTTC
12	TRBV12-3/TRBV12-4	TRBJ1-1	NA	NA	CASSQGLSTAFF	TGTGCCAGCAGTCAGGGACTCTCAACAGCTTTCTTT
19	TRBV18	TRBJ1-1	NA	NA	CASSLAAALKQGVSTEAFF	TGTGCCAGCTCACTTGCGGCGGCCCTGAAACAGGGAGTGAGTACTGAAGCTTTCTTT
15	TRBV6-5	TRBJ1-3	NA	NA	CASSPGNPSGNTIYF	TGTGCCAGCAGCCCGGGTAATCCCTCTGGAAACACCATATATTTT
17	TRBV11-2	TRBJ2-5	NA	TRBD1	CASSPLAGTGAQETQYF	TGTGCCAGCAGCCCTTTAGCGGGGACAGGGGCCCAAGAGACCCAGTACTTC
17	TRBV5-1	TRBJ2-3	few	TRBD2	CASSSRLAGEGADTQYF	TGCGCCAGCAGTAGTAGGCTAGCGGGAGAAGGGGCAGATACGCAGTATTTT
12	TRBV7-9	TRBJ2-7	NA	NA	CASSLRSGAQYF	TGTGCCAGCAGCTTAAGGTCGGGTGCGCAGTACTTC
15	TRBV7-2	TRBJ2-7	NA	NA	CASSLAATGAYEQYF	TGTGCCAGCAGCTTAGCCGCGACAGGTGCCTACGAGCAGTACTTC
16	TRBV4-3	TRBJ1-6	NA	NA	CASSQSPGQYNSPLHF	TGCGCCAGCAGCCAAAGCCCAGGGCAGTATAATTCACCCCTCCACTTT
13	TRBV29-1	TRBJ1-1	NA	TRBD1	CSVDTGGFSEAFF	TGCAGCGTTGATACAGGGGGTTTTTCTGAAGCTTTCTTT
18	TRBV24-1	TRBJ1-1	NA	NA	CAPGVGDGGNSQNTEGFF	TGTGCCCCGGGGGTTGGGGACGGAGGAAACTCCCAGAACACTGAGGGGTTCTTT
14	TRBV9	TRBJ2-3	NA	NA	CASSVVGSTDTQYF	TGTGCCAGCAGCGTAGTGGGCAGCACAGATACGCAGTATTTT
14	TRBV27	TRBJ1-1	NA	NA	CASSRRTVNTEAFF	TGTGCCAGCAGTCGTCGTACAGTGAACACTGAAGCTTTCTTT
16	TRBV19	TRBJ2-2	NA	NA	CASSSYRAPNTGELFF	TGTGCCAGTAGTTCCTACAGGGCCCCGAACACCGGGGAGCTGTTTTTT
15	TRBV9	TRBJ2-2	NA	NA	CASSVATFAGGELFF	TGTGCCAGCAGCGTAGCTACCTTTGCCGGCGGGGAGCTGTTTTTT
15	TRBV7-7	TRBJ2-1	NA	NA	CASSLGARGSSEQFF	TGTGCCAGCAGCTTAGGGGCAAGGGGTAGCAGTGAGCAGTTCTTC
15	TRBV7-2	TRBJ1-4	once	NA	CASSLSRGVFEKLFF	TGTGCCAGCAGCTTAAGTCGGGGGGTTTTTGAAAAACTGTTTTTT
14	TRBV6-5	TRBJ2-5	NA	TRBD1	CASRAQGWEETQYF	TGTGCCAGCAGGGCACAGGGGTGGGAAGAGACCCAGTACTTC
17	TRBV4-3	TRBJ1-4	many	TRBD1	CASSQDLPGGGFEKLFF	TGCGCCAGCAGCCAAGATCTCCCAGGGGGCGGATTCGAAAAACTGTTTTTT
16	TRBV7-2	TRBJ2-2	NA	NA	CASRPAGTSNTGELFF	TGTGCCAGCAGACCGGCCGGGACATCCAACACCGGGGAGCTGTTTTTT
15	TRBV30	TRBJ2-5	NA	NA	CAWSVLVGAQETQYF	TGTGCCTGGAGTGTACTAGTCGGAGCCCAAGAGACCCAGTACTTC
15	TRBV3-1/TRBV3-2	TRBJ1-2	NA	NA	CASSQRGGLVYGYTF	TGTGCCAGCAGCCAACGGGGGGGGCTTGTCTATGGCTACACCTTC
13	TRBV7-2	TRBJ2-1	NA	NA	CASSSLKRGEQFF	TGTGCCAGCAGCTCTTTAAAGCGTGGTGAGCAGTTCTTC
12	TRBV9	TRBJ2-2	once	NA	CASSGVIGELFF	TGTGCCAGCAGCGGAGTTATCGGGGAGCTGTTTTTT
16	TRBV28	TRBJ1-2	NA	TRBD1	CASRGGDRSSNYGYTF	TGTGCCAGCAGGGGGGGGGACAGGTCATCTAACTATGGCTACACCTTC
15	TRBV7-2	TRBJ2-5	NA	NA	CASSVRGGPGETQYF	TGTGCCAGCAGCGTAAGGGGGGGCCCGGGGGAGACCCAGTACTTC
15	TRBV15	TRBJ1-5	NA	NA	CATSRDQTPNQPQHF	TGTGCCACCAGCAGAGATCAGACACCTAATCAGCCCCAGCATTTT
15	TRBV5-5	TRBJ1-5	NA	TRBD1	CASSLGTGYGQPQHF	TGTGCCAGCAGCCTCGGGACAGGGTATGGTCAGCCCCAGCATTTT
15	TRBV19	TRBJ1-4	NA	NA	CASRSHRATNEKLFF	TGTGCCAGTAGGAGCCACCGGGCAACTAATGAAAAACTGTTTTTT
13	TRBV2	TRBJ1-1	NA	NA	CASSEERNTEAFF	TGTGCCAGCAGTGAAGAGAGGAACACTGAAGCTTTCTTT
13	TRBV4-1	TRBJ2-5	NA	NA	CASSQQGQETQYF	TGCGCCAGCAGCCAACAGGGCCAAGAGACCCAGTACTTC
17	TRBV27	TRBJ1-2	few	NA	CASSPSSGRRIDYGYTF	TGTGCCAGCAGTCCCTCCAGCGGGCGGCGTATTGACTATGGCTACACCTTC
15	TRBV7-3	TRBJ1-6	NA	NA	CASSQGVGFNSPLHF	TGTGCCAGCAGCCAGGGCGTGGGTTTTAATTCACCCCTCCACTTT
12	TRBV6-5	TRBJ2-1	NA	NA	CASSVKGNEQFF	TGTGCCAGCAGCGTGAAGGGGAATGAGCAGTTCTTC
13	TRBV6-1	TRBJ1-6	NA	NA	CASSEVGGSPLHF	TGTGCCAGCAGTGAAGTGGGAGGTTCACCCCTCCACTTT
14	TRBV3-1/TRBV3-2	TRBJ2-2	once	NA	CASSQDSGSGELFF	TGTGCCAGCAGCCAAGATTCGGGTTCCGGGGAGCTGTTTTTT
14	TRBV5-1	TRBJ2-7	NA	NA	CASSLVGGTYEQYF	TGCGCCAGCAGCTTGGTTGGCGGGACCTACGAGCAGTACTTC
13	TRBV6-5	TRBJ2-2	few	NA	CASSPRLTGELFF	TGTGCCAGCAGTCCCAGACTCACCGGGGAGCTGTTTTTT
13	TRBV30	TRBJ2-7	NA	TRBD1	CAWSVPGQGEQYF	TGTGCCTGGAGTGTACCTGGACAGGGGGAGCAGTACTTC
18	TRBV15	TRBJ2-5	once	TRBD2	CATSIKPGLAGEGETQYF	TGTGCCACCAGCATAAAACCGGGACTAGCGGGAGAAGGAGAGACCCAGTACTTC